The present entry profiles one T cell receptor beta chain with its context. Symptom resolution, clearance, or two negative PCRs marked the recovered donors of Cohort 3. The sample belongs to a study of blood T cell repertoires in COVID-19. The table came from immunoSEQ multiplex PCR; TCRdb's copy has only in-frame clones and leaves some out. The sample shows fewer than 400,000 clones, more than 75% of them seen only once. The germline gives CDR1 SQVTM, CDR2 ANQGSEA. V trimming: 3 bases; J trimming: 5 bases; junction bases outside the gene matches: 13. This CDR3 has 17 amino acids. The sequence came from a woman aged 45-60 years who had recovered from COVID-19. The chain employs TRBV29-1 and TRBJ2-2; 9 positions match TRBD2. Sequences were obtained from PBMCs or T cells enriched from blood (not recorded which). The DNA for the CDR3 is TGCAGCGTTGAGCGTCCGGGCGGGGGGGCCCGAACCGGGGAGCTGTTTTTT. Residues: CSVERPGGGARTGELFF.